This TCR beta chain was observed in a study of blood T cell repertoires in COVID-19. On the study more broadly: The United States, Italy and Spain were the sources of the acute and convalescent COVID-19 samples.

Data came from immunoSEQ multiplex PCR; TCRdb stores just in-frame clones and leaves some out. Found here are about 59,000 clones, around 67% of them singletons; the top ten hold about 15%. The V gene's germline CDR1 is MNHEY and CDR2 SVGAGI. This CDR3 contains 15 residues. The V gene lost 2 bases and the J gene lost 4 bases, with 12 bases spanning the gap. Sequenced: peripheral blood. The chain recombines TRBV6-5 with TRBJ1-5; unclear D gene. This receptor was obtained from a woman aged 70 to 79 with acute or convalescent COVID-19. The CDR3 spells CASSYGGLGNQPQHF. CDR3 DNA sequence: TGTGCCAGCAGTTACGGCGGGTTAGGGAATCAGCCCCAGCATTTT.